This is a list of T cell receptor beta chains from one sample in a study of cytomegalovirus exposure and HLA in healthy donors. The protocol was immunoSEQ multiplex PCR, while the TCRdb copy is restricted to in-frame clones and leaves out a portion. The sample lists 100,000 or so clones, 65% to 80% seen once, with about 5.3% in the top ten. The sequenced sample was PBMCs. The receptors originated from a male donor in good health and CMV-seronegative. CDR3s include the opening cysteine and the closing phenylalanine or tryptophan. The D gene is left open where the match is weak. The size of a clone is reported for some rows only, either as once, few or many, or as a class for expanded clones.

size: -; V: TRBV27; D: TRBD2; J: TRBJ2-2; CDR3: CASRGLVRSGELFF; DNA: TGTGCCAGCAGAGGACTAGTGCGGTCCGGGGAGCTGTTTTTT
size: -; V: TRBV29-1; D: -; J: TRBJ1-1; CDR3: CSVGHTNTEAFF; DNA: TGCAGCGTCGGACACACGAACACTGAAGCTTTCTTT
size: -; V: TRBV15; D: -; J: TRBJ2-3; CDR3: CATSRDYPSTDTQYF; DNA: TGTGCCACCAGCAGAGACTATCCTAGCACAGATACGCAGTATTTT
size: -; V: TRBV6-5; D: TRBD2; J: TRBJ2-5; CDR3: CASSLEARGGETQYF; DNA: TGTGCCAGCAGTTTAGAGGCCCGGGGGGGGGAGACCCAGTACTTC
size: -; V: TRBV6-1; D: TRBD2; J: TRBJ2-7; CDR3: CASTRTSGSYEQYF; DNA: TGTGCCAGCACACGGACTAGCGGGAGCTACGAGCAGTACTTC
size: -; V: TRBV19; D: TRBD1; J: TRBJ1-1; CDR3: CASRNRGEAFF; DNA: TGTGCCAGTAGGAACAGGGGTGAAGCTTTCTTT
size: -; V: TRBV29-1; D: -; J: TRBJ2-2; CDR3: CSGQEGGGELFF; DNA: TGCAGCGGTCAGGAGGGTGGCGGGGAGCTGTTTTTT
size: -; V: TRBV15; D: TRBD1; J: TRBJ2-7; CDR3: CATSRRQGRGYEQYF; DNA: TGTGCCACCAGCAGACGACAGGGCCGAGGATACGAGCAGTACTTC
size: -; V: TRBV2; D: -; J: TRBJ1-5; CDR3: CASSEFGPRVLKPQHF; DNA: TGTGCCAGCAGTGAATTCGGCCCCAGGGTACTCAAGCCCCAGCATTTT
size: once; V: TRBV11-2; D: TRBD1; J: TRBJ1-1; CDR3: CASSLTGVNTEAFF; DNA: TGTGCCAGCAGCCTGACAGGGGTGAACACTGAAGCTTTCTTT
size: -; V: TRBV7-3; D: -; J: TRBJ2-2; CDR3: CASSLVTPGTGELFF; DNA: TGTGCCAGCAGCTTAGTCACGCCGGGGACCGGGGAGCTGTTTTTT
size: -; V: TRBV6-5; D: TRBD2; J: TRBJ2-1; CDR3: CASSYSLAEVYNEQFF; DNA: TGTGCCAGCAGTTACAGCCTAGCGGAGGTCTACAATGAGCAGTTCTTC
size: -; V: TRBV7-3; D: TRBD1; J: TRBJ2-2; CDR3: CASRPGTESNTGELFF; DNA: TGTGCCAGCAGGCCAGGGACAGAGTCGAACACCGGGGAGCTGTTTTTT
size: -; V: TRBV4-3; D: -; J: TRBJ1-1; CDR3: CASSPLVDTEAFF; DNA: TGCGCCAGCAGCCCCCTAGTGGACACTGAAGCTTTCTTT
size: -; V: TRBV28; D: TRBD1; J: TRBJ1-2; CDR3: CASSLGRTGYGYTF; DNA: TGTGCCAGCAGCCTTGGAAGGACAGGGTATGGCTACACCTTC
size: -; V: TRBV5-4; D: -; J: TRBJ2-1; CDR3: CASSLGAVEQFF; DNA: TGTGCCAGCAGCTTGGGAGCGGTAGAGCAGTTCTTC
size: -; V: TRBV25-1; D: TRBD1; J: TRBJ1-3; CDR3: CASREQGATGNTIYF; DNA: TGTGCCAGCAGGGAACAGGGGGCTACTGGAAACACCATATATTTT
size: -; V: TRBV18; D: -; J: TRBJ1-1; CDR3: CASSPGGGAGTEAFF; DNA: TGTGCCAGCTCGCCAGGTGGGGGGGCGGGCACTGAAGCTTTCTTT
size: -; V: TRBV5-5; D: -; J: TRBJ2-6; CDR3: CASSLGSGPGANVLTF; DNA: TGTGCCAGCAGCTTGGGTTCTGGGCCTGGGGCCAACGTCCTGACTTTC
size: -; V: TRBV7-6; D: TRBD1; J: TRBJ2-7; CDR3: CASSPDRGPYEQYF; DNA: TGTGCCAGCAGCCCAGACAGGGGGCCGTACGAGCAGTACTTC
size: -; V: TRBV19; D: TRBD1; J: TRBJ1-5; CDR3: CASRRTGSEYSNQPQHF; DNA: TGTGCCAGTAGGAGGACAGGGTCGGAGTATAGCAATCAGCCCCAGCATTTT
size: -; V: TRBV7-9; D: -; J: TRBJ1-1; CDR3: CSSSSAGGPRAFF; DNA: TGTTCCAGCAGCTCCGCGGGCGGACCTCGGGCTTTCTTT
size: -; V: TRBV6-1; D: TRBD2; J: TRBJ2-3; CDR3: CASSDPKTSGLAYTQYF; DNA: TGTGCCAGCAGTGACCCCAAGACTAGCGGGCTTGCCTATACGCAGTATTTT
size: -; V: TRBV29-1; D: TRBD1; J: TRBJ2-2; CDR3: CSVQQGTGELFF; DNA: TGCAGCGTTCAACAGGGGACCGGGGAGCTGTTTTTT
size: -; V: TRBV28; D: TRBD1; J: TRBJ2-2; CDR3: CASSLWTGGAGRNTGELFF; DNA: TGTGCCAGCAGTTTGTGGACAGGGGGCGCGGGTAGGAACACCGGGGAGCTGTTTTTT
size: -; V: TRBV18; D: -; J: TRBJ2-7; CDR3: CASSPWGQRIYEQYF; DNA: TGTGCCAGCTCTCCCTGGGGGCAACGTATCTACGAGCAGTACTTC
size: -; V: TRBV19; D: TRBD2; J: TRBJ2-7; CDR3: CASSIGAGREQYF; DNA: TGTGCCAGTAGTATTGGAGCGGGACGTGAGCAGTACTTC
size: -; V: TRBV7-9; D: -; J: TRBJ1-6; CDR3: CASSSTNRDGGDYSPLHF; DNA: TGTGCCAGCAGCTCAACAAACCGGGACGGGGGGGACTATTCACCCCTCCACTTT
size: -; V: TRBV20-1; D: -; J: TRBJ2-5; CDR3: CRAGETQYF; DNA: TGCAGGGCAGGAGAGACCCAGTACTTC
size: once; V: TRBV28; D: -; J: TRBJ2-7; CDR3: CASRGGWHYEQYF; DNA: TGTGCCAGCAGGGGGGGTTGGCACTACGAGCAGTACTTC
size: -; V: TRBV5-1; D: TRBD1; J: TRBJ1-1; CDR3: CASSLNPWTGAGEAFF; DNA: TGCGCCAGCAGCTTGAACCCTTGGACAGGGGCTGGTGAAGCTTTCTTT
size: -; V: TRBV2; D: -; J: TRBJ2-7; CDR3: CASFSGEGGEQYF; DNA: TGTGCCAGCTTTTCCGGGGAAGGAGGCGAGCAGTACTTC
size: -; V: TRBV30; D: -; J: TRBJ1-2; CDR3: CAWSVGVAYGYTF; DNA: TGTGCCTGGAGTGTAGGGGTTGCGTATGGCTACACCTTC
size: once; V: TRBV2; D: -; J: TRBJ1-1; CDR3: CASSEYRVSAFF; DNA: TGTGCCAGCAGTGAATACAGGGTTTCGGCTTTCTTT
size: -; V: TRBV10-3; D: TRBD2; J: TRBJ2-7; CDR3: CAIGGGRASGEQYF; DNA: TGTGCCATCGGGGGCGGGAGGGCGTCCGGGGAGCAGTACTTC
size: -; V: TRBV7-2; D: -; J: TRBJ1-5; CDR3: CASSQGAAYSNQPQHF; DNA: TGTGCCAGCAGCCAAGGGGCAGCTTATAGCAATCAGCCCCAGCATTTT
size: -; V: TRBV7-2; D: -; J: TRBJ2-3; CDR3: CASSQNEGSDTQYF; DNA: TGTGCCAGCAGCCAGAACGAGGGTTCAGATACGCAGTATTTT
size: -; V: TRBV5-4; D: TRBD2; J: TRBJ2-7; CDR3: CASSLGLAGDYEQYF; DNA: TGTGCCAGCAGCTTGGGACTAGCGGGAGATTACGAGCAGTACTTC
size: -; V: TRBV28; D: TRBD1; J: TRBJ1-2; CDR3: CASSFDRGYGYTF; DNA: TGTGCCAGCAGTTTCGACAGGGGATATGGCTACACCTTC
size: -; V: TRBV6-6; D: -; J: TRBJ2-3; CDR3: CASRRGGPMSDTQYF; DNA: TGTGCCAGCAGAAGAGGGGGACCAATGTCAGATACGCAGTATTTT
size: -; V: TRBV5-1; D: TRBD2; J: TRBJ2-5; CDR3: CASAGLAWETQYF; DNA: TGCGCCAGCGCGGGACTAGCATGGGAGACCCAGTACTTC
size: -; V: TRBV6-5; D: -; J: TRBJ2-1; CDR3: CASSPRAGYNEQFF; DNA: TGTGCCAGCAGCCCTCGCGCGGGATACAATGAGCAGTTCTTC
size: -; V: TRBV5-4; D: TRBD1; J: TRBJ1-4; CDR3: CASSLNRGMEKLFF; DNA: TGTGCCAGCAGCTTAAACAGGGGGATGGAAAAACTGTTTTTT
size: -; V: TRBV9; D: -; J: TRBJ2-3; CDR3: CASSVGEWFVDTQYF; DNA: TGTGCCAGCAGCGTAGGGGAGTGGTTTGTTGATACGCAGTATTTT
size: -; V: TRBV28; D: TRBD1; J: TRBJ2-2; CDR3: CASFGGTGADGELFF; DNA: TGTGCCAGCTTCGGTGGGACAGGGGCGGACGGGGAGCTGTTTTTT
size: -; V: TRBV15; D: TRBD2; J: TRBJ2-7; CDR3: CATSVGLAGGAYEQYF; DNA: TGTGCCACCAGCGTGGGACTAGCGGGGGGAGCCTACGAGCAGTACTTC
size: -; V: TRBV5-6; D: TRBD2; J: TRBJ2-7; CDR3: CASSLGPSGVYEQYF; DNA: TGTGCCAGCAGCTTGGGCCCCAGCGGGGTCTACGAGCAGTACTTC